This TCR beta chain emerged from a study of shared T cell receptors in the human thymus. The assay was immunoSEQ multiplex PCR, and TCRdb's table has in-frame clones only and misses some. Altogether some 760,000 clones are present, 80% to 90% being singletons, with the ten largest covering 0.0095% to 0.013%. CDR1 LGHNA and CDR2 YSLEER come from the germline V gene. Trimming pared 3 bases from V and 2 bases from J, leaving 14 bases between. CDR3 length: 15 residues. In addition, the sample was reused for a study of human thymus T cells. Turning to that study: Serving as donors were healthy Finnish infants, each of whom was having open corrective surgery for congenital heart defects. Corrective heart surgery yielded the resections from which the thymus tissue came. V and J gene usage appeared biased in thymic and blood repertoires. Unrelated people showed highly overlapping thymic repertoires, related research reported.

The sequenced sample was thymocytes. The clonotype was recovered from a girl less than two years old with a congenital heart defect. The chain has TRBV4-3 and TRBJ2-7; D possibly corresponds to TRBD2 (7 bases). The CDR3 here is CASSHLGGAPYEQYF. The CDR3 DNA sequence: TGCGCCAGCAGCCACCTAGGGGGGGCCCCCTACGAGCAGTACTTC.